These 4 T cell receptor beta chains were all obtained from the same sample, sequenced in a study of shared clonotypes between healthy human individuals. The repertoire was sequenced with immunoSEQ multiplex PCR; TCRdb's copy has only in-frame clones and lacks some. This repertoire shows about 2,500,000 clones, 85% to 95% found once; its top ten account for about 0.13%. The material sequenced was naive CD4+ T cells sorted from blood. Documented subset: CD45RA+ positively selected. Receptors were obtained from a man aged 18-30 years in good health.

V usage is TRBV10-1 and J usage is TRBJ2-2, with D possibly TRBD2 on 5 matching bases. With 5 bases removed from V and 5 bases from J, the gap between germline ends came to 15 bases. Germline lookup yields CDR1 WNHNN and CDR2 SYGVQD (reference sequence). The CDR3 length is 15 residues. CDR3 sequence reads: CASSPDGLGTGELFF. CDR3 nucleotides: TGCGCCAGCAGTCCAGATGGACTGGGGACCGGGGAGCTGTTTTTT.

The CDR3: CASSDLLNNEQFF. CDR3 nucleotide sequence: TGTGCCAGCAGTGACCTGTTAAACAATGAGCAGTTCTTC. The J gene is TRBJ2-1, the V gene TRBV9; D is uncertain. CDR1 is SGDLS, CDR2 YYNGEE, per germline. The V and J ends lost 5 bases and 5 bases respectively, with 11 bases between them. The CDR3 has 13 residues.

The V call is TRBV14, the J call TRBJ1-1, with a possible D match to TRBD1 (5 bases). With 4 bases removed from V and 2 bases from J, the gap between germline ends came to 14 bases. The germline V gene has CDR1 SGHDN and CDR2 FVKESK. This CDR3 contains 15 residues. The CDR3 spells CASSRGTLQNTEAFF. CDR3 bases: TGTGCCAGCAGCCGTGGGACCCTCCAAAACACTGAAGCTTTCTTT. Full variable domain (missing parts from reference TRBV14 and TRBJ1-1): EAGVTQFPSHSVIEKGQTVTLRCDPISGHDNLYWYRRVMGKEIKFLLHFVKESKQDESGMPNNRFLAERTGGTYSTLKVQPAELEDSGVYFCASSRGTLQNTEAFFGQGTRLTVV.

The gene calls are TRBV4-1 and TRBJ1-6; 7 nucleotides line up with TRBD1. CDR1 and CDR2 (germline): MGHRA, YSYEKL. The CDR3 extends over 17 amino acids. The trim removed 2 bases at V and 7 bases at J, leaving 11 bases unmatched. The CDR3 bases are TGCGCCAGCAGCCAACGGGCGGATGGACAGGCAAATTCACCCCTCCACTTT. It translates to CASSQRADGQANSPLHF.